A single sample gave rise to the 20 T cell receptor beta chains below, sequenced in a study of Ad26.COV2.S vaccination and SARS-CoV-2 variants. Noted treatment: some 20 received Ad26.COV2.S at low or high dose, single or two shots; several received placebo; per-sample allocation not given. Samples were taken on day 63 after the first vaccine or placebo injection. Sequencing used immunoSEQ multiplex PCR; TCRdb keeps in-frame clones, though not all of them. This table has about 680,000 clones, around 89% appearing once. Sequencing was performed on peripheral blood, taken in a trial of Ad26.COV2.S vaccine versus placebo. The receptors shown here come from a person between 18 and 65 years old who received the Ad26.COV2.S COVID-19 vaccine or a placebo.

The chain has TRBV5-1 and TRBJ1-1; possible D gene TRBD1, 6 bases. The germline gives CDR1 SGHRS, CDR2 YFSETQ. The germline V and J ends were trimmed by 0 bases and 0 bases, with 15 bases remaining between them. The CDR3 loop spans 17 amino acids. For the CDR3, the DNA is TGCGCCAGCAGCTTGGCCTGGGGGCCGGGGATGAACACTGAAGCTTTCTTT. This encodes CASSLAWGPGMNTEAFF.

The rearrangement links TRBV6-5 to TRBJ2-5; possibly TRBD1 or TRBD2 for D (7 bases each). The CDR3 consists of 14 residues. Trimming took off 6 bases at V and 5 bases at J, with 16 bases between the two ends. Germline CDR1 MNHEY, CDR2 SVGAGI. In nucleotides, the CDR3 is TGTGCCAGCAGAAGCAGGGGGGGCGAGGAGACCCAGTACTTC. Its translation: CASRSRGGEETQYF.

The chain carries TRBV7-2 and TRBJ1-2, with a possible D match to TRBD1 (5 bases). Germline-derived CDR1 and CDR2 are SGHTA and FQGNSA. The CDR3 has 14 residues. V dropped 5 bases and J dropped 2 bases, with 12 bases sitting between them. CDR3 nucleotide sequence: TGTGCCAGCAGCCCCCTCGCAGGGAACTATGGCTACACCTTC. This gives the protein CASSPLAGNYGYTF.

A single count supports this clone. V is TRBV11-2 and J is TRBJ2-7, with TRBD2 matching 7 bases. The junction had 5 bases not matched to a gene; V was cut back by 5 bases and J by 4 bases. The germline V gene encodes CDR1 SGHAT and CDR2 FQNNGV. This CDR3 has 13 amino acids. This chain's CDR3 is CASSPGLRYEQYF. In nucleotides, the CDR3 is TGTGCCAGCAGCCCGGGACTACGTTACGAGCAGTACTTC.

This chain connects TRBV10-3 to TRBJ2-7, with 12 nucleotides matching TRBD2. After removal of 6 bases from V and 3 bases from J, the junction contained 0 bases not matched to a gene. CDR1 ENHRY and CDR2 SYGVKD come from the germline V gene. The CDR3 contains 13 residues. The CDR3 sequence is CAIRTSGGYEQYF. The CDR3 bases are TGTGCCATCAGGACTAGCGGGGGCTACGAGCAGTACTTC.

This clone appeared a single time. CDR3 residues: CASSPTERLTGELFF. CDR3 sequence (DNA): TGTGCCAGCTCACCCACAGAACGACTCACCGGGGAGCTGTTTTTT. The chain has TRBV18 and TRBJ2-2, with D hard to call. The germline CDR1 and CDR2 sequences are KGHSH and LQKENI. Trimming cost V 3 bases and J 4 bases, with 12 bases left between them. This CDR3 has 15 residues.

Here the CDR3 reads CASRPSGLQQPQHF. As DNA, the CDR3 is TGTGCCAGCAGACCCTCAGGGTTGCAGCAGCCCCAGCATTTT. This chain links TRBV6-5 with TRBJ1-5; a weak D match, TRBD1 (5 bases). This CDR3 has 14 residues. Germline CDR1 MNHEY, CDR2 SVGAGI. Trimming pared 6 bases from V and 7 bases from J, leaving 16 bases between.

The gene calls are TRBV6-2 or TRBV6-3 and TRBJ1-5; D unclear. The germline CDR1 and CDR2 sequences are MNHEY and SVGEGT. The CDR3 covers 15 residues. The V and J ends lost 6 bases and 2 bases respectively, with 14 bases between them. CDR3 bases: TGTGCCAGCAGCCGCGACGCGGATGGCAATCAGCCCCAGCATTTT. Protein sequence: CASSRDADGNQPQHF.

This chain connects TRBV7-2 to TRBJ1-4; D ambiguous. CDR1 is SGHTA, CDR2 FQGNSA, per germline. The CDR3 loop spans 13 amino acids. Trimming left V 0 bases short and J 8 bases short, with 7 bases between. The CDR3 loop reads CASSLAPQEKLFF. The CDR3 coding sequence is TGTGCCAGCAGCTTAGCCCCTCAGGAAAAACTGTTTTTT.

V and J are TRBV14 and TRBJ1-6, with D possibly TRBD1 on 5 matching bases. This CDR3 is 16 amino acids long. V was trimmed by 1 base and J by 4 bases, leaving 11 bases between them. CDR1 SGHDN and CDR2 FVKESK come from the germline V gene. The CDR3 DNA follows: TGTGCCAGCAGCCAAGTAGGCAAGGGGTATAATTCACCCCTCCACTTT. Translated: CASSQVGKGYNSPLHF. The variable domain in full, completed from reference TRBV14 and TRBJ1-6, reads EAGVTQFPSHSVIEKGQTVTLRCDPISGHDNLYWYRRVMGKEIKFLLHFVKESKQDESGMPNNRFLAERTGGTYSTLKVQPAELEDSGVYFCASSQVGKGYNSPLHFGNGTRLTVT.

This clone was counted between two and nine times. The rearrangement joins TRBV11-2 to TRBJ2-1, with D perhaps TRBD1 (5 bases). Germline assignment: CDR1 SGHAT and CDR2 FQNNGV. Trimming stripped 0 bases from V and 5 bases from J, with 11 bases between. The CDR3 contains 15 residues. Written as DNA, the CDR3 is TGTGCCAGCAGCTTAGATGGGGCAGCCGACAATGAGCAGTTCTTC. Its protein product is CASSLDGAADNEQFF.

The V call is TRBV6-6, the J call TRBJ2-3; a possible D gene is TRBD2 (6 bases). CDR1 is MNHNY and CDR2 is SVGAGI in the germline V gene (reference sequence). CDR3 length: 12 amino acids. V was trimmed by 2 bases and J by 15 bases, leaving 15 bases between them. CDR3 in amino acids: CASSYHRDSPYF. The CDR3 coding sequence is TGTGCCAGCAGTTACCATAGGGACTCCCCATATTTT.

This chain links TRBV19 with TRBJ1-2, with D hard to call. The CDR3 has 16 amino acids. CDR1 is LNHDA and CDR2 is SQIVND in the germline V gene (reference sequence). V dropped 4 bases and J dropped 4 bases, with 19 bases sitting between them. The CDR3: CASSTPTRSSVYGYTF. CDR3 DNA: TGTGCCAGTAGTACCCCGACCCGTTCGAGCGTCTATGGCTACACCTTC.

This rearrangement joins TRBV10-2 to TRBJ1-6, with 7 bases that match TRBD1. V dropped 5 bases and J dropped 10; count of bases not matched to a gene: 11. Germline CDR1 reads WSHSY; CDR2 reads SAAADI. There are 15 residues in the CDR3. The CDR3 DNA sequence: TGCGCCAGCAGTTCAAGAGAAACAGGGGAATCACCCCTCCACTTT. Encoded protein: CASSSRETGESPLHF.

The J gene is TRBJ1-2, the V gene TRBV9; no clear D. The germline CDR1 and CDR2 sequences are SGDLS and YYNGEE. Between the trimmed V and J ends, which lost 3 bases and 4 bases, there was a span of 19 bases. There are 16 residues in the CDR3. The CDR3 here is CASSAGLGPAGYGYTF. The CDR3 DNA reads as TGTGCCAGCAGCGCCGGACTAGGACCAGCTGGCTATGGCTACACCTTC. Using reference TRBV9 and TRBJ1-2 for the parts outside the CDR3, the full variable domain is DSGVTQTPKHLITATGQRVTLRCSPRSGDLSVYWYQQSLDQGLQFLIQYYNGEERAKGNILERFSAQQFPDLHSELNLSSLELGDSALYFCASSAGLGPAGYGYTFGSGTRLTVV.

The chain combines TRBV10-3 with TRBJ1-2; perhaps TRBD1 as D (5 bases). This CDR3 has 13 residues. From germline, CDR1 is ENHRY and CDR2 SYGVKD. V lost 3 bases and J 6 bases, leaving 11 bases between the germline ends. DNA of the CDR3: TGTGCCATCAGTGATGTGGGGACGAATGGCTACACCTTC. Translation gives CAISDVGTNGYTF.

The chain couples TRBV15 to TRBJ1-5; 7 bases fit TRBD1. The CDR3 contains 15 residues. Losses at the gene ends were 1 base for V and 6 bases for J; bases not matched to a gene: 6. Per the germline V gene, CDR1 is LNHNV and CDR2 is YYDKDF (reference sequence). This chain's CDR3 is CATSRGKGAGQPQHF. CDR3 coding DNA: TGTGCCACCAGCAGAGGAAAGGGGGCTGGTCAGCCCCAGCATTTT.

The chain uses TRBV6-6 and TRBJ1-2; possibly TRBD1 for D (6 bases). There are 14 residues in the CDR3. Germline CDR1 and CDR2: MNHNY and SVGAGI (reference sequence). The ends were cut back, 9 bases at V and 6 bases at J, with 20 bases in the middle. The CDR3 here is CASLRGAGSDGYTF. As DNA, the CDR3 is TGTGCCAGTCTCCGGGGGGCAGGGTCGGATGGCTACACCTTC.

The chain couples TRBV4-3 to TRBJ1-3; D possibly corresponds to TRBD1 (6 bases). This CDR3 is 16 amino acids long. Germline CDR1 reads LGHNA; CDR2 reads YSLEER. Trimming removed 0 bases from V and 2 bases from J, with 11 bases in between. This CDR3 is CASSQDPAGAGNTIYF. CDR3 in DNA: TGCGCCAGCAGCCAAGATCCCGCAGGGGCTGGAAACACCATATATTTT.

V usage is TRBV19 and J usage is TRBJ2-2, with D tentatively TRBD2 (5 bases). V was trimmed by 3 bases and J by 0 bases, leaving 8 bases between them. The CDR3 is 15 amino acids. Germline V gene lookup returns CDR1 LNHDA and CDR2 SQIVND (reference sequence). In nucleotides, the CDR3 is TGTGCCAGTAGTATGGCACTAGCGAACACCGGGGAGCTGTTTTTT. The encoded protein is CASSMALANTGELFF. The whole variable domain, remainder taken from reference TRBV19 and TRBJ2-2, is DGGITQSPKYLFRKEGQNVTLSCEQNLNHDAMYWYRQDPGQGLRLIYYSQIVNDFQKGDIAEGYSVSREKKESFPLTVTSAQKNPTAFYLCASSMALANTGELFFGEGSRLTVL.